This T cell receptor (beta chain) was retrieved from a study of T cell repertoires in ileal Crohn's disease. Notes on the study in general: Compared with CD4 T cells, sorted CD8 cells carried more expanded clones. Endoscopic recurrence occurred in every patient whose clonality exceeded 26.8%. Active smokers at surgery had more clonal expansions than non-smokers.

Sequencing was performed with immunoSEQ multiplex PCR; in TCRdb, only in-frame clones are kept and a portion is missing. The sample holds about 2,400 clones, 70% to 80% seen once. Germline-derived CDR1 and CDR2 are LNHNV and YYDKDF (reference sequence). Trimming left V 0 bases short and J 3 bases short, with 17 bases between. The CDR3 runs 17 residues. Details on this clone: The antigen remains undetermined.

This receptor was taken from an adult with Crohn's disease. The sample was ileal tissue. The chain uses TRBV15 and TRBJ1-1, with a tentative D call TRBD1 (5 bases). The CDR3 reads CATSRDGQGVPDTEAFF. CDR3 DNA: TGTGCCACCAGCAGAGACGGCCAAGGGGTCCCGGACACTGAAGCTTTCTTT.